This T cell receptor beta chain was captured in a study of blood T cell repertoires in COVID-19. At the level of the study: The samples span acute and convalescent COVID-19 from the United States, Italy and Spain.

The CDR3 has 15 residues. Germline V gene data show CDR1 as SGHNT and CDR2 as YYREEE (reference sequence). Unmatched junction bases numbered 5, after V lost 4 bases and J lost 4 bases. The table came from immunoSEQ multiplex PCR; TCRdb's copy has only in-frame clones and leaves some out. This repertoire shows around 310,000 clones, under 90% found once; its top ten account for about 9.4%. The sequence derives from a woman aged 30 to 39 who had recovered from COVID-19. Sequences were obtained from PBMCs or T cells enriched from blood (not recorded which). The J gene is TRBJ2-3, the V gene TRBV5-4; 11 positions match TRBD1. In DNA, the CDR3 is TGTGCCAGCAGCCTAGGACAGGGGGCATCAGATACGCAGTATTTT. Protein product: CASSLGQGASDTQYF.